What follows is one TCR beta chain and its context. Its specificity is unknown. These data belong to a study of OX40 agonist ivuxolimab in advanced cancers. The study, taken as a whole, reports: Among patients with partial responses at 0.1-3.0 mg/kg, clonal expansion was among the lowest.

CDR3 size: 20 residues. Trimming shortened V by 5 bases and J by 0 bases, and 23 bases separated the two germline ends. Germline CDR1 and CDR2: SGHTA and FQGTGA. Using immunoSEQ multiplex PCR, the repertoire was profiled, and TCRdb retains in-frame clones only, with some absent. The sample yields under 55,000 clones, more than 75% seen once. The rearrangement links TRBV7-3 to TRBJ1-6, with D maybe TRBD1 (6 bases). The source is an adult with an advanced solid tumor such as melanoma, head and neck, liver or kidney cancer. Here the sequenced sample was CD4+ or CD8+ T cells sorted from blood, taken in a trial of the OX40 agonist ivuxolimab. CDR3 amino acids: CASSTGTVDLYRSYNSPLHF. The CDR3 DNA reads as TGTGCCAGCAGCACAGGGACCGTAGATTTATACCGCTCCTATAATTCACCCCTCCACTTT.